These 18 T cell receptor beta chains came from one sample sequenced in a study of control samples from healthy donors and cancer patients. The data were produced by immunoSEQ multiplex PCR, yet TCRdb's version contains in-frame clones alone and is incomplete. Found here are 90,000 to 150,000 clones, 70% to 90% of them singletons; the top ten hold roughly 3.2%. Sequenced material: blood. Receptors originate from a man aged 35 to 55 in good health.

The rearrangement joins TRBV24-1 to TRBJ2-5; tentatively, D is TRBD2 (6 bases). From germline, CDR1 is KGHDR and CDR2 SFDVKD. Trimming removed 0 bases at V and 2 bases at J, with 9 bases between. This CDR3 is built from 15 residues. The CDR3 here is CATSDLGGIQETQYF. CDR3 nucleotide sequence: TGTGCCACCAGTGATTTGGGGGGGATACAAGAGACCCAGTACTTC.

The gene calls are TRBV19 and TRBJ1-2, with TRBD1 as a possible D gene (5 bases). The germline V gene encodes CDR1 LNHDA and CDR2 SQIVND (reference sequence). V dropped 6 bases and J dropped 2 bases, with 13 bases sitting between them. The CDR3 is made up of 14 amino acids. As DNA, the CDR3 is TGTGCCAGTAGCCTTTGGGGCGCAAACTATGGCTACACCTTC. It codes for CASSLWGANYGYTF.

The chain recombines TRBV6-5 with TRBJ2-7; 10 nucleotides match TRBD1. V lost 4 bases, J lost 6 bases, and 6 bases stayed unmatched. The CDR3 has 14 residues. CDR1 MNHEY and CDR2 SVGAGI come from the germline V gene. This chain's CDR3 is CASSFGTGASEQYF. CDR3 DNA sequence: TGTGCCAGCAGTTTTGGGACAGGGGCTTCCGAGCAGTACTTC.

This clone came up once. The chain recombines TRBV28 with TRBJ1-2; the match to TRBD1 covers 7 bases. Germline V gene data show CDR1 as MDHEN and CDR2 as SYDVKM. The CDR3 is 16 residues long. V lost 7 bases and J lost 1; bases outside the gene matches: 12. In DNA, the CDR3 is TGTGCCAGCACCCACTTAGGACAGGAGGGTAACTATGGCTACACCTTC. It specifies CASTHLGQEGNYGYTF.

This rearrangement joins TRBV19 to TRBJ1-5; D remains ambiguous. V was cut by 4 bases and J by 4 bases, with 14 bases left in between. In germline, CDR1 is LNHDA, CDR2 SQIVND (reference sequence). The length of the CDR3 is 15 residues. CDR3 bases: TGTGCCAGTAGTAGGGGATCAGCGACGAATCAGCCCCAGCATTTT. Translated, it gives CASSRGSATNQPQHF.

V is TRBV19 and J is TRBJ2-7, with D perhaps matching TRBD1 (6 bases). V was clipped by 7 bases and J by 0 bases, with 13 bases between them. Germline values: CDR1 LNHDA, CDR2 SQIVND (reference sequence). The CDR3 is made up of 14 amino acids. The DNA of the CDR3 is TGTGCCAGTACCTTGGGGGCGGACTCCTACGAGCAGTACTTC. Translating gives CASTLGADSYEQYF.

CDR3 in amino acids: CASSESGTGRGYTF. CDR3 DNA: TGCGCCAGCAGTGAGTCGGGAACAGGGCGAGGCTACACCTTC. V is TRBV10-2 and J is TRBJ1-2; D may be TRBD1 (6 bases). This CDR3 spans 14 amino acids. The germline V gene has CDR1 WSHSY and CDR2 SAAADI. Trimming left V 0 bases short and J 8 bases short, with 13 bases between.

V gene TRBV7-3 combines with J gene TRBJ2-1, with TRBD2 as a possible D gene (6 bases). This CDR3 is 14 amino acids long. Trimming pared 4 bases from V and 3 bases from J, leaving 10 bases between. Germline V gene lookup returns CDR1 SGHTA and CDR2 FQGTGA. The CDR3 reads CASSSGSGYNEQFF. Here the CDR3 DNA reads TGTGCCAGCAGCTCGGGTAGCGGCTACAATGAGCAGTTCTTC.

The J gene is TRBJ1-2, the V gene TRBV7-2; D remains unclear. This CDR3 is 14 amino acids long. Germline CDR1 is SGHTA and CDR2 is FQGNSA. V lost 2 bases and J lost 1, with 8 bases in between. Here the CDR3 reads CASSLSALNYGYTF. The CDR3 region has the DNA TGTGCCAGCAGCTTATCTGCGCTTAACTATGGCTACACCTTC.

This chain uses TRBV2 with TRBJ1-6; a possible D gene is TRBD1 (6 bases). V gave up 6 bases and J gave up 9 bases, with 15 bases separating them. Germline V gene data show CDR1 as SNHLY and CDR2 as FYNNEI. The CDR3 is made up of 14 amino acids. The CDR3 reads CASSPLAGASPLHF. The CDR3 DNA reads TGTGCCAGCAGCCCCTTGGCAGGGGCTTCACCCCTCCACTTT.

V and J are TRBV9 and TRBJ1-6; TRBD1 agrees at 7 bases. Germline V gene sequence: CDR1 SGDLS, CDR2 YYNGEE. The length of the CDR3 is 17 residues. After removal of 3 bases from V and 5 bases from J, the junction contained 11 bases not matched to a gene. CDR3 loop: CASSASGQTDNNSPLHF. CDR3 in DNA: TGTGCCAGCAGCGCTTCGGGACAGACCGATAATAATTCACCCCTCCACTTT.

The chain employs TRBV9 and TRBJ2-2, with 8 bases fitting TRBD1. This CDR3 has 16 amino acids. V trimming: 4 bases; J trimming: 6 bases; junction bases outside the gene matches: 11. Germline CDR1 SGDLS, CDR2 YYNGEE. CDR3 DNA sequence: TGTGCCAGCAGCAAGGTGGACAGGGCGAGGGCCGGGGAGCTGTTTTTT. Residues: CASSKVDRARAGELFF.

The rearrangement joins TRBV11-3 to TRBJ2-2; D is possibly TRBD1 or TRBD2 (5 bases each). The V gene's germline CDR1 is SGHNT and CDR2 YENEEA. Trimming left V 5 bases short and J 7 bases short, with 14 bases between. The CDR3 is 14 amino acids. CDR3 sequence: CASSPPGTSGELFF. In DNA form, the CDR3 reads TGTGCCAGCAGCCCCCCAGGGACGAGCGGGGAGCTGTTTTTT.

Concerning this clone itself: A junction end diverges from the germline sequence, so it may reflect a read error. The J gene is TRBJ2-7, the V gene TRBV2; D is possibly TRBD2 (6 bases). Germline assignment: CDR1 SNHLY and CDR2 FYNNEI. The CDR3 is 13 residues long. In nucleotides, the CDR3 is TGTGTCAGCAGTGAAGCGGTGGGGGGAGAGCAGTACTTC. Translating it yields CVSSEAVGGEQYF.

The gene calls are TRBV7-2 and TRBJ2-7; tentatively, D is TRBD1 (7 bases). This CDR3 is 15 amino acids long. Germline V gene data show CDR1 as SGHTA and CDR2 as FQGNSA. The germline V and J ends were trimmed by 5 bases and 2 bases, with 16 bases remaining between them. The CDR3 is CASSGGTANPYEQYF. Here the CDR3 DNA reads TGTGCCAGCAGCGGAGGGACAGCGAATCCCTACGAGCAGTACTTC.

The chain uses TRBV11-3 and TRBJ1-5, with 7 nucleotides matching TRBD1. Germline loops: CDR1 SGHNT, CDR2 YENEEA. V shed 1 base and J 4 bases; nucleotides not matched to a gene: 4. This CDR3 has 15 amino acids. The CDR3: CASSLGGQMNQPQHF. As DNA, the CDR3 is TGTGCCAGCAGCTTAGGGGGACAGATGAATCAGCCCCAGCATTTT.

This clone was seen a single time. The genes are TRBV2 and TRBJ2-3, with D possibly being TRBD2 (5 bases). The CDR3 runs 15 residues. With 3 bases removed from V and 2 bases from J, the gap between germline ends came to 12 bases. Germline CDR1 and CDR2: SNHLY and FYNNEI. This CDR3 reads CASSERERVTDTQYF. In DNA, the CDR3 is TGTGCCAGCAGTGAGAGGGAAAGGGTCACAGATACGCAGTATTTT. Combining the CDR3 with reference TRBV2 and TRBJ2-3 gives the whole variable domain EPEVTQTPSHQVTQMGQEVILRCVPISNHLYFYWYRQILGQKVEFLVSFYNNEISEKSEIFDDQFSVERPDGSNFTLKIRSTKLEDSAMYFCASSERERVTDTQYFGPGTRLTVL.

The gene calls are TRBV3-1 (or the pseudogene TRBV3-2) and TRBJ2-1, with D perhaps matching TRBD1 (6 bases). Trimming cost V 0 bases and J 6 bases, with 12 bases left between them. Looked up from germline, CDR1 is LGHDT and CDR2 is YNNKEL (reference sequence). The CDR3 runs 15 residues. Here the CDR3 DNA reads TGTGCCAGCAGCCAAGATCTTAACAGGGCCAATGAGCAGTTCTTC. Translation gives CASSQDLNRANEQFF.